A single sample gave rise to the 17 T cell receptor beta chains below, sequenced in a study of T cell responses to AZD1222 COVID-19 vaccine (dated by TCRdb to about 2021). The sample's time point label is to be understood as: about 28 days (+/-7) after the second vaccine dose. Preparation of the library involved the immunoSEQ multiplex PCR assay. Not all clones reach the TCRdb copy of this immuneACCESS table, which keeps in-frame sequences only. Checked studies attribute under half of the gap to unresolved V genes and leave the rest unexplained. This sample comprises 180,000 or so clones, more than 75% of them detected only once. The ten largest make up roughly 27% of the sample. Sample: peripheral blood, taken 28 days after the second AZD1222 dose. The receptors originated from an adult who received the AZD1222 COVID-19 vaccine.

CDR3 sequence: CASSEGVAEKLFF. In DNA form, the CDR3 reads TGTGCCAGCAGTGAAGGGGTGGCGGAAAAACTGTTTTTT. J is TRBJ1-4 and V is TRBV25-1; no reliable D call. The germline CDR1 and CDR2 sequences are MGHDK and SYGVNS. CDR3 length: 13 residues. The V and J ends lost 2 bases and 8 bases respectively, with 9 bases between them.

The DNA of the CDR3 is TGTGCCAGCAGCTCGGACAGGTCCAATCAGCCCCAGCATTTT. Translating gives CASSSDRSNQPQHF. The chain couples TRBV3-1 (or the pseudogene TRBV3-2) to TRBJ1-5; TRBD1 matches at 7 bases. Germline V CDR1 and CDR2: LGHDT, YNNKEL (reference sequence). Trimming cost V 5 bases and J 3 bases; bases outside gene matches: 4. The CDR3 totals 14 residues.

The CDR3 DNA is TGTGCCTGGAGTCCGGGGGACCCTGGCTCACCCCTCCACTTT. This encodes CAWSPGDPGSPLHF. The genes are TRBV30 and TRBJ1-6; possible D gene TRBD1, 5 bases. The V and J ends lost 2 bases and 10 bases respectively, with 15 bases between them. Germline V gene lookup returns CDR1 GTSNPN and CDR2 SVGIG (reference sequence). The CDR3 extends over 14 amino acids.

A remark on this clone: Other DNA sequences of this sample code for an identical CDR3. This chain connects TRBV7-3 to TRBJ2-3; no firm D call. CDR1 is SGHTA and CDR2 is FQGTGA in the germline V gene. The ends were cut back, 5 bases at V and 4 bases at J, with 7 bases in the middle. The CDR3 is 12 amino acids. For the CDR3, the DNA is TGTGCCAGCAGCCCTGGGGCAGATACGCAGTATTTT. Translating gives CASSPGADTQYF. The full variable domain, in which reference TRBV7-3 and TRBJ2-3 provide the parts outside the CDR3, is GAGVSQTPSNKVTEKGKYVELRCDPISGHTALYWYRQSLGQGPEFLIYFQGTGAADDSGLPNDRFFAVRPEGSVSTLKIQRTERGDSAVYLCASSPGADTQYFGPGTRLTVL.

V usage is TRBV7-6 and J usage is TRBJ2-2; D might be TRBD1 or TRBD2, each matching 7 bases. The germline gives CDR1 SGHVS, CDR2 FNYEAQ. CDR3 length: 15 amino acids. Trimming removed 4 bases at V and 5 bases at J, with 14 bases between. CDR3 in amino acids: CASSSGGARTGELFF. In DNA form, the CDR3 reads TGTGCCAGCAGCTCAGGGGGGGCTCGAACCGGGGAGCTGTTTTTT.

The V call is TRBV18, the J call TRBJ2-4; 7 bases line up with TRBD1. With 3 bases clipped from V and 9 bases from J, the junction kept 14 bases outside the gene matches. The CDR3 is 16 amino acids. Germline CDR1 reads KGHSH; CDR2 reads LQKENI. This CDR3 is CASSPPTGAHQGIQYF. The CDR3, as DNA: TGTGCCAGCTCACCCCCCACAGGGGCCCATCAAGGCATTCAGTACTTC. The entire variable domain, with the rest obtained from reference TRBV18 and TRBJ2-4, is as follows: NAGVMQNPRHLVRRRGQEARLRCSPMKGHSHVYWYRQLPEEGLKFMVYLQKENIIDESGMPKERFSAEFPKEGPSILRIQQVVRGDSAAYFCASSPPTGAHQGIQYFGAGTRLSVL.

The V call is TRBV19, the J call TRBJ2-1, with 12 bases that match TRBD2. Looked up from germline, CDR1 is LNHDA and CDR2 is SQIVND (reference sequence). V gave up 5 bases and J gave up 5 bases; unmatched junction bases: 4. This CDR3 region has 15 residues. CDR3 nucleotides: TGTGCCAGTAGTCTGGCTAGCGGGAGGGACAATGAGCAGTTCTTC. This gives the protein CASSLASGRDNEQFF. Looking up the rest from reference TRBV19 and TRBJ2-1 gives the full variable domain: DGGITQSPKYLFRKEGQNVTLSCEQNLNHDAMYWYRQDPGQGLRLIYYSQIVNDFQKGDIAEGYSVSREKKESFPLTVTSAQKNPTAFYLCASSLASGRDNEQFFGPGTRLTVL.

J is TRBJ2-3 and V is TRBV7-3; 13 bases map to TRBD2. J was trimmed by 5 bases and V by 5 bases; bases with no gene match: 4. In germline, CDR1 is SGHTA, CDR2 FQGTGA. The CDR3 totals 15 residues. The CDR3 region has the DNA TGTGCCAGCAGCCGGACTAGCGGGAGAGTAGATACGCAGTATTTT. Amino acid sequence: CASSRTSGRVDTQYF.

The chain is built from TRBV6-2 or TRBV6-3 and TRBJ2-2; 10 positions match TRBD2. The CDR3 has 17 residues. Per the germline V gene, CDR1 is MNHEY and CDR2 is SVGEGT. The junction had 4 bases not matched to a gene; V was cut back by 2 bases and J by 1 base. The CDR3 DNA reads TGTGCCAGCAGTTACAGGGAGCGGGAGGGGAACACCGGGGAGCTGTTTTTT. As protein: CASSYREREGNTGELFF.

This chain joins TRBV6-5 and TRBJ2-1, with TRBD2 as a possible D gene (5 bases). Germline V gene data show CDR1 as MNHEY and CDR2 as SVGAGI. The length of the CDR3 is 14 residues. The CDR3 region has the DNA TGTGCTAGCGTAAGTCCTAACGCGGACAATGAGCAGTTCTTC. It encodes CASVSPNADNEQFF.

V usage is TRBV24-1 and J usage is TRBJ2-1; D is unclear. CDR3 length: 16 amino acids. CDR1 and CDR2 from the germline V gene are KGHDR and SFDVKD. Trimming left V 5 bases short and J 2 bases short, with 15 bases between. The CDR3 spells CATSVRTGTTYNEQFF. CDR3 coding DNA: TGTGCCACCAGTGTTCGGACCGGAACTACCTACAATGAGCAGTTCTTC.

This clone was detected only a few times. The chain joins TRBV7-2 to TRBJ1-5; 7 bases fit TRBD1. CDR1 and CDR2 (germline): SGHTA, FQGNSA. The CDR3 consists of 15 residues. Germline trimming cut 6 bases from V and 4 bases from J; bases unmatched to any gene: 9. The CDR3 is CASSLDRPTNQPQHF. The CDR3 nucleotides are TGTGCCAGCAGTTTGGACAGGCCGACTAATCAGCCCCAGCATTTT.

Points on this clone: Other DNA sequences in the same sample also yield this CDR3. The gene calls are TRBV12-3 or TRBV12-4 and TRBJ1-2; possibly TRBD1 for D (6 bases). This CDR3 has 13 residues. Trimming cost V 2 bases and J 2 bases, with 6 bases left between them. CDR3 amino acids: CASSLQGNYGYTF. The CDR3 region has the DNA TGTGCCAGCAGTTTACAGGGGAACTATGGCTACACCTTC.

The CDR3 loop reads CASRSLGANVLTF. The CDR3 DNA reads TGTGCCAGCCGCTCGCTTGGGGCCAACGTCCTGACTTTC. V gene TRBV28 combines with J gene TRBJ2-6; D uncertain. V was clipped by 8 bases and J by 3 bases, with 8 bases between them. The CDR3 length is 13 residues. Germline lookup yields CDR1 MDHEN and CDR2 SYDVKM.

The CDR3 DNA follows: TGTGCCAGCAGTTTATCGGTGGGGTTCGGCTACACCTTC. Protein product: CASSLSVGFGYTF. The chain is built from TRBV27 and TRBJ1-2, with D uncertain. The CDR3 length is 13 residues. V was cut by 0 bases and J by 8 bases, with 10 bases left in between. The germline CDR1 and CDR2 sequences are MNHEY and SMNVEV (reference sequence).

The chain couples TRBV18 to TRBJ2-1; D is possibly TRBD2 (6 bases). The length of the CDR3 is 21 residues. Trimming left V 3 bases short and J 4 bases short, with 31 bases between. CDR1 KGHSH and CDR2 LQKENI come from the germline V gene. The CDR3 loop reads CASSPTRAGFDLGTKYNEQFF. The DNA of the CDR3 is TGTGCCAGCTCACCGACTAGGGCAGGGTTTGACCTCGGCACAAAATACAATGAGCAGTTCTTC.

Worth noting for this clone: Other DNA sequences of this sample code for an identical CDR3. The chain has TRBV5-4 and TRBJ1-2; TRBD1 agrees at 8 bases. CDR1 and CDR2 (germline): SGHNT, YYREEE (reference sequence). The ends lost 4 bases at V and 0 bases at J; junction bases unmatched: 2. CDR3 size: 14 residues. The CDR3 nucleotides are TGTGCCAGCAGCCCGGACAGGGCTAACTATGGCTACACCTTC. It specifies CASSPDRANYGYTF.